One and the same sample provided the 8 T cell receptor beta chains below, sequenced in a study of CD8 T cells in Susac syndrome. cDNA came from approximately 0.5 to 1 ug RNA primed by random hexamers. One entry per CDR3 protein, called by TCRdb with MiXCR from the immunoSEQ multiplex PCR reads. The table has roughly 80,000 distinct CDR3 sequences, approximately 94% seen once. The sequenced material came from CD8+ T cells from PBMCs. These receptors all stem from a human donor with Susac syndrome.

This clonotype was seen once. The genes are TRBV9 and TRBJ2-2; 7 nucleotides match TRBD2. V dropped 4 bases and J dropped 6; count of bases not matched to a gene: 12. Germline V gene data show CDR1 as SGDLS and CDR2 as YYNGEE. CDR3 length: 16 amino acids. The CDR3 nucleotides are TGTGCCAGCAGCTCAACCGGACTAGGGTATCCCGGGGAGCTGTTTTTT. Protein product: CASSSTGLGYPGELFF.

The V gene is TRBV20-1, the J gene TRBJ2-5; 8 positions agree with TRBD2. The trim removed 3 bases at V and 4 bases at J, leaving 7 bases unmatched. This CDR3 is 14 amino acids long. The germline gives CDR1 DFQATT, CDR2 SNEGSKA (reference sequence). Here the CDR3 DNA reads TGCAGTGCTAGGGGCGGGGGGCCCTCAGAGACCCAGTACTTC. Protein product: CSARGGGPSETQYF.

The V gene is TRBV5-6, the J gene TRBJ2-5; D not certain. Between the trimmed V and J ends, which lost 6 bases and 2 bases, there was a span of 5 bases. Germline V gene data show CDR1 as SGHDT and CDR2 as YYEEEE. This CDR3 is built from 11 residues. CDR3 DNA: TGTGCCAGCACTCTGCAAGAGACCCAGTACTTC. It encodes CASTLQETQYF.

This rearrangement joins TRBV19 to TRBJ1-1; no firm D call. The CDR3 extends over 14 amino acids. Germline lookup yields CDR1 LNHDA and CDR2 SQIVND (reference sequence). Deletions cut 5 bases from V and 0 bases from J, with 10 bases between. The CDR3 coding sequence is TGTGCCAGTAGTCCGCACACGTTGAACACTGAAGCTTTCTTT. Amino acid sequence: CASSPHTLNTEAFF.

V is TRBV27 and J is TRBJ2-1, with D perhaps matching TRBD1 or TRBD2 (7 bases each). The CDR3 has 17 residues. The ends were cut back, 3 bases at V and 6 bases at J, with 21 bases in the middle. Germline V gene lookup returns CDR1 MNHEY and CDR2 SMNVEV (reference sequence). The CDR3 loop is CASSFGGGGQRSNEQFF. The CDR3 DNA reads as TGTGCCAGCAGTTTCGGGGGCGGGGGACAGAGATCCAATGAGCAGTTCTTC.

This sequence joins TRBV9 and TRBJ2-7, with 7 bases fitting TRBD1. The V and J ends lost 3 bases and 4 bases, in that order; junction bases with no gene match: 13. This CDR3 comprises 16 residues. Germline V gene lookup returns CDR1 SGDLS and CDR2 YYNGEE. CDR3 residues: CASSESSGTALYEQYF. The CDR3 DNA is TGTGCCAGCAGCGAAAGCTCCGGGACAGCCCTATACGAGCAGTACTTC.

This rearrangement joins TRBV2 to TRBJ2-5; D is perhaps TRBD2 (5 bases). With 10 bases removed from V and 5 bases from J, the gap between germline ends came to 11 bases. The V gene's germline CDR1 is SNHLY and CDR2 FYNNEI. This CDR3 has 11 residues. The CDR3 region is CATSPLETQYF. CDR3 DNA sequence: TGTGCCACTAGCCCGTTGGAGACCCAGTACTTC.

This CDR3 is CASSWGRGTTEAFF. The CDR3 DNA reads TGTGCCAGCAGTTGGGGCAGGGGTACCACTGAAGCTTTCTTT. The chain combines TRBV12-3 or TRBV12-4 with TRBJ1-1, with D perhaps TRBD1 (6 bases). The CDR3 contains 14 residues. V was cut by 4 bases and J by 4 bases, with 13 bases left in between.